This T cell receptor (beta chain) was recovered during a study of blood T cell repertoires in COVID-19 (dated by TCRdb to between 2020 and 2021). Study-level background: The collaborator samples originated in the United States, Italy and Spain and spanned the acute and convalescent phases of COVID-19. Subjects who had been exposed to COVID-19, were actively infected with it, or had recovered from it provided the deeply sampled blood TCRbeta repertoires that made up the dataset. The sample metadata nearly always contained a de-identified subject ID, COVID-19 status, age in years and sex. The prospective study material was composed of cDNA or gDNA derived from T cells, B-cell-depleted T cells, or PBMCs. The repertoires were released in a freely available public database intended as a resource for research on the immune response to SARS-CoV-2. Where HLA class I and class II types were available, the types were taken from metadata supplied by the sample provider, not from assay-based typing. The samples were drawn from two sources: the first 160 participants of the ongoing ImmuneRACE study, and 1,000 to 1,500 subjects contributed by 6 global collaborators.

From V the trimming removes 4 bases and from J it removes 1 base, while the gene matches leave 4 bases of the junction unaccounted for. CDR1 SGHTA and CDR2 FQGTGA are derived from the germline V gene. The CDR3 goes from the cysteine to the phenylalanine over 15 residues. Only CDR3 DNA is held: 45 bases, read in frame from base 1. Results the study describes overall, beyond this receptor: The amount of clinical and demographic metadata varied by source and participant and was provided uncurated.

The sample holds a few counts of this clone. This clone's antigen is unknown. Per-nucleotide qualities are absent, and no much larger clonotype sits a single base away. The immunoSEQ Assay, a bias-controlled multiplex PCR, was used to amplify TCRbeta CDR3 regions from genomic DNA. Per the source publication's procedure: Within the assay, amplification of reference gene primers was used to estimate how many nucleated cells each sample contained. To quantify the absolute abundance of each unique TCRbeta CDR3 rearrangement, sequence reads were collapsed and filtered. For each sample, productive Simpson clonality was calculated by taking the square root of Simpson's diversity index across productive rearrangements. In its TCRdb copy, this immuneACCESS table keeps in-frame sequences only and misses some clones. Where compared with another copy, unresolved V genes explain less than half of these, and the others have no known cause. For V, J and clone size, that table is used; D and trimming come from the DNA. This sample gives more than 45,000 clones in total; approximately 84% of them show up just once. More than 15% of the sample goes to the ten largest clones.

Each collaborating institution followed its own protocols to collect whole blood in K2EDTA tubes. For TCRbeta analysis, collaborators shipped samples in one of three forms: frozen whole blood, isolated PBMCs, or DNA extracted from either of those sample types. Sequencing was carried out using peripheral blood. This chain joins TRBV7-3 to TRBJ2-3; 8 junctional bases match TRBD2. The receptor was derived from a human donor with active COVID-19. The donor label of this sample is uncertain. The base sequence is TGTGCCAGCAGCTCCGGGGGGGCCGGCACAGATACGCAGTATTTT. This yields the protein CASSSGGAGTDTQYF.